These T cell receptor beta chains were read from a single sample in a study of beta chain features in type 1 diabetes. Data came from immunoSEQ multiplex PCR; TCRdb stores just in-frame clones and leaves some out. The sample records 250,000 to 350,000 clones, approximately 15% being singletons. Sequences were obtained from naive CD4+ T cells from blood. The receptors stem from a man aged 25 to 40 with type 1 diabetes. Both conserved end residues are part of each CDR3. The D gene is left open where the match is weak. Clone sizes are given selectively: once, few, many, or a class where the clone is expanded.

d_call: TRBD2
clone_size: .
v_call: TRBV5-1
j_call: TRBJ2-7
cdr3_aa: CASSRGGLASFGVVYEQYF
cdr3_nt: TGCGCCAGCAGCCGCGGGGGACTAGCGTCATTTGGGGTCGTCTACGAGCAGTACTTC

d_call: .
clone_size: few
v_call: TRBV29-1
j_call: TRBJ1-3
cdr3_aa: CSVADTGSSGNTIYF
cdr3_nt: TGCAGCGTCGCTGACACAGGGAGCTCTGGAAACACCATATATTTT

d_call: TRBD1
clone_size: once
v_call: TRBV7-2
j_call: TRBJ1-1
cdr3_aa: CASSLRGRAEAFF
cdr3_nt: TGTGCCAGCAGCTTGAGGGGGCGGGCTGAAGCTTTCTTT

d_call: TRBD2
clone_size: few
v_call: TRBV5-1
j_call: TRBJ2-2
cdr3_aa: CASSTTGTRDTGELFF
cdr3_nt: TGCGCCAGCAGCACAACCGGGACTAGGGATACCGGGGAGCTGTTTTTT

d_call: .
clone_size: .
v_call: TRBV30
j_call: TRBJ2-2
cdr3_aa: CAWDGSSTGELFF
cdr3_nt: TGTGCCTGGGACGGGTCATCCACCGGGGAGCTGTTTTTT

d_call: TRBD2
clone_size: once
v_call: TRBV5-1
j_call: TRBJ2-6
cdr3_aa: CASSLGMREISGANVLTF
cdr3_nt: TGCGCCAGCAGCTTGGGTATGCGGGAGATCTCTGGGGCCAACGTCCTGACTTTC

d_call: TRBD1
clone_size: .
v_call: TRBV11-2
j_call: TRBJ2-5
cdr3_aa: CASEGASETQYF
cdr3_nt: TGTGCCAGTGAGGGGGCATCAGAGACCCAGTACTTC

d_call: .
clone_size: .
v_call: TRBV19
j_call: TRBJ1-2
cdr3_aa: CASSMGRVNGYTF
cdr3_nt: TGTGCCAGTAGTATGGGCAGGGTAAATGGCTACACCTTC

d_call: .
clone_size: .
v_call: TRBV6-6
j_call: TRBJ1-2
cdr3_aa: CASDRGLPSYGYTF
cdr3_nt: TGTGCCAGCGACCGGGGTTTGCCCAGCTATGGCTACACCTTC

d_call: TRBD1
clone_size: few
v_call: TRBV2
j_call: TRBJ1-2
cdr3_aa: CASSERTGTGDGYTF
cdr3_nt: TGTGCCAGCAGTGAACGGACCGGGACAGGGGATGGCTACACCTTC

d_call: TRBD1
clone_size: .
v_call: TRBV27
j_call: TRBJ2-7
cdr3_aa: CASSLAGTGHNEQYF
cdr3_nt: TGTGCCAGCAGTTTAGCCGGGACAGGGCACAACGAGCAGTACTTC

d_call: TRBD2
clone_size: .
v_call: TRBV5-1
j_call: TRBJ2-5
cdr3_aa: CASTLPGGGGSQETQYF
cdr3_nt: TGCGCCAGCACCCTCCCGGGGGGTGGCGGGAGCCAAGAGACCCAGTACTTC

d_call: .
clone_size: .
v_call: TRBV7-2
j_call: TRBJ2-1
cdr3_aa: CASSLGSLVVSSEQFF
cdr3_nt: TGTGCCAGCAGCTTGGGGTCACTAGTCGTTTCTTCTGAGCAGTTCTTC

d_call: TRBD2
clone_size: .
v_call: TRBV28
j_call: TRBJ2-3
cdr3_aa: CASTLVGRGDTQYF
cdr3_nt: TGTGCCAGCACCTTGGTAGGGAGGGGAGATACGCAGTATTTT

d_call: TRBD1
clone_size: few
v_call: TRBV7-9
j_call: TRBJ2-7
cdr3_aa: CASSPGRGRDEQYF
cdr3_nt: TGTGCCAGCAGCCCCGGCAGGGGGCGAGACGAGCAGTACTTC

d_call: .
clone_size: few
v_call: TRBV28
j_call: TRBJ1-1
cdr3_aa: CASSPQTLLEAFF
cdr3_nt: TGTGCCAGCAGTCCCCAGACACTGTTGGAAGCTTTCTTT

d_call: TRBD1
clone_size: few
v_call: TRBV5-6
j_call: TRBJ1-1
cdr3_aa: CASSFPHRGTEAFF
cdr3_nt: TGTGCCAGCAGCTTTCCCCACAGGGGCACTGAAGCTTTCTTT

d_call: TRBD2
clone_size: few
v_call: TRBV25-1
j_call: TRBJ2-7
cdr3_aa: CASGLAGRHEQYF
cdr3_nt: TGTGCCAGCGGACTAGCGGGACGCCACGAGCAGTACTTC

d_call: TRBD1
clone_size: .
v_call: TRBV7-2
j_call: TRBJ2-7
cdr3_aa: CASTQGQLTSYEQYF
cdr3_nt: TGTGCCAGCACCCAGGGACAGCTCACCTCCTACGAGCAGTACTTC

d_call: .
clone_size: few
v_call: TRBV19
j_call: TRBJ2-1
cdr3_aa: CASSRQVRNEQFF
cdr3_nt: TGTGCCAGTAGCAGACAGGTTCGGAATGAGCAGTTCTTC

d_call: TRBD2
clone_size: .
v_call: TRBV7-2
j_call: TRBJ2-7
cdr3_aa: CASTPQAGGSYEQYF
cdr3_nt: TGTGCCAGCACCCCACAGGCGGGAGGGTCCTACGAGCAGTACTTC

d_call: TRBD2
clone_size: few
v_call: TRBV7-2
j_call: TRBJ2-7
cdr3_aa: CASSWTSGSYEQYF
cdr3_nt: TGTGCCAGCAGCTGGACTAGCGGGAGTTACGAGCAGTACTTC

d_call: TRBD2
clone_size: few
v_call: TRBV7-2
j_call: TRBJ2-1
cdr3_aa: CASSPGSGRGGNEQFF
cdr3_nt: TGTGCCAGCAGCCCAGGGAGCGGGAGGGGGGGCAATGAGCAGTTCTTC

d_call: .
clone_size: few
v_call: TRBV28
j_call: TRBJ2-7
cdr3_aa: CASTSGPYEQYF
cdr3_nt: TGTGCCAGCACCAGCGGGCCCTACGAGCAGTACTTC

d_call: TRBD2
clone_size: few
v_call: TRBV28
j_call: TRBJ2-1
cdr3_aa: CASTVYLGLAGGSEQFF
cdr3_nt: TGTGCCAGCACCGTTTACCTGGGACTAGCGGGAGGGTCTGAGCAGTTCTTC

d_call: .
clone_size: few
v_call: TRBV27
j_call: TRBJ2-7
cdr3_aa: CASSPLSRYEQYF
cdr3_nt: TGTGCCAGCAGTCCCCTCTCGAGGTACGAGCAGTACTTC

d_call: TRBD2
clone_size: few
v_call: TRBV27
j_call: TRBJ2-3
cdr3_aa: CASRPRLAGDSDTQYF
cdr3_nt: TGTGCCAGCAGGCCCCGACTAGCGGGAGATTCAGATACGCAGTATTTT

d_call: .
clone_size: many
v_call: TRBV7-9
j_call: TRBJ2-5
cdr3_aa: CASSLLGTQYF
cdr3_nt: TGTGCCAGCAGCTTACTTGGCACCCAGTACTTC

d_call: .
clone_size: few
v_call: TRBV6-5
j_call: TRBJ2-7
cdr3_aa: CASYQSGLKGEQYF
cdr3_nt: TGTGCCAGCTACCAAAGCGGGCTAAAGGGGGAGCAGTACTTC

d_call: .
clone_size: .
v_call: TRBV7-9
j_call: TRBJ2-1
cdr3_aa: CASSPSPGGVEQFF
cdr3_nt: TGTGCCAGCAGCCCATCCCCCGGCGGAGTTGAGCAGTTCTTC

d_call: .
clone_size: few
v_call: TRBV7-2
j_call: TRBJ2-7
cdr3_aa: CASSLGFGSMYEQYF
cdr3_nt: TGTGCCAGCAGCTTAGGTTTCGGGTCCATGTACGAGCAGTACTTC

d_call: TRBD2
clone_size: few
v_call: TRBV7-2
j_call: TRBJ2-7
cdr3_aa: CASSLTGGPHEQYF
cdr3_nt: TGTGCCAGCAGCCTTACGGGAGGGCCCCACGAGCAGTACTTC

d_call: TRBD1
clone_size: .
v_call: TRBV18
j_call: TRBJ2-7
cdr3_aa: CASSPGQGHGEQYF
cdr3_nt: TGTGCCAGCTCACCGGGACAGGGGCACGGCGAGCAGTACTTC

d_call: TRBD2
clone_size: .
v_call: TRBV2
j_call: TRBJ2-1
cdr3_aa: CASSAGLAYNEQFF
cdr3_nt: TGTGCCAGCAGTGCGGGACTAGCGTACAATGAGCAGTTCTTC

d_call: TRBD2
clone_size: .
v_call: TRBV9
j_call: TRBJ2-1
cdr3_aa: CASSVAGTSRSYNEQFF
cdr3_nt: TGTGCCAGCAGCGTCGCCGGGACTAGCAGATCCTACAATGAGCAGTTCTTC

d_call: .
clone_size: .
v_call: TRBV30
j_call: TRBJ1-2
cdr3_aa: CAWSVPQVHGYTF
cdr3_nt: TGTGCCTGGAGTGTCCCACAGGTGCATGGCTACACCTTC

d_call: .
clone_size: few
v_call: TRBV11-2
j_call: TRBJ2-2
cdr3_aa: CASSLSLNTGELFF
cdr3_nt: TGTGCCAGCAGCTTAAGCCTGAACACCGGGGAGCTGTTTTTT

d_call: TRBD2
clone_size: few
v_call: TRBV9
j_call: TRBJ2-1
cdr3_aa: CASSVGQLAGIREQFF
cdr3_nt: TGTGCCAGCAGCGTAGGTCAACTAGCGGGGATTCGTGAGCAGTTCTTC

d_call: TRBD1
clone_size: .
v_call: TRBV5-1
j_call: TRBJ2-2
cdr3_aa: CASSLALYGTGNTGELFF
cdr3_nt: TGCGCCAGCAGCTTGGCCTTATACGGGACAGGGAACACCGGGGAGCTGTTTTTT

d_call: .
clone_size: .
v_call: TRBV5-6
j_call: TRBJ2-6
cdr3_aa: CASSLRSPGANVLTF
cdr3_nt: TGTGCCAGCAGCTTGCGGTCGCCAGGGGCCAACGTCCTGACTTTC

d_call: TRBD2
clone_size: .
v_call: TRBV28
j_call: TRBJ2-7
cdr3_aa: CASSPGSLAGGSHEQYF
cdr3_nt: TGTGCCAGCAGCCCTGGATCACTAGCGGGAGGGTCCCACGAGCAGTACTTC

d_call: TRBD1
clone_size: few
v_call: TRBV18
j_call: TRBJ1-5
cdr3_aa: CASSSTTGGRSNQPQHF
cdr3_nt: TGTGCCAGCTCATCGACCACAGGGGGGAGAAGCAATCAGCCCCAGCATTTT

d_call: .
clone_size: few
v_call: TRBV29-1
j_call: TRBJ2-3
cdr3_aa: CSAGRGGTDTQYF
cdr3_nt: TGCAGCGCCGGCAGGGGAGGCACAGATACGCAGTATTTT

d_call: TRBD1
clone_size: few
v_call: TRBV6-1
j_call: TRBJ1-2
cdr3_aa: CASRRTGEINYGYTF
cdr3_nt: TGTGCCAGCAGACGGACAGGGGAGATTAACTATGGCTACACCTTC

d_call: TRBD1
clone_size: few
v_call: TRBV4-3
j_call: TRBJ2-3
cdr3_aa: CASSQSQGATDTQYF
cdr3_nt: TGCGCCAGCAGCCAATCACAGGGGGCCACAGATACGCAGTATTTT

d_call: .
clone_size: .
v_call: TRBV30
j_call: TRBJ2-7
cdr3_aa: CAWNDRTGQYF
cdr3_nt: TGTGCCTGGAACGACAGGACGGGGCAGTACTTC

d_call: TRBD2
clone_size: few
v_call: TRBV9
j_call: TRBJ2-1
cdr3_aa: CASSVGGLAGEQFF
cdr3_nt: TGTGCCAGCAGCGTAGGCGGACTAGCAGGTGAGCAGTTCTTC

d_call: .
clone_size: .
v_call: TRBV7-7
j_call: TRBJ2-3
cdr3_aa: CASSLGTNTDTQYF
cdr3_nt: TGTGCCAGCAGCCTTGGGACAAACACAGATACGCAGTATTTT

d_call: .
clone_size: few
v_call: TRBV18
j_call: TRBJ1-2
cdr3_aa: CASSPLDSNYGYTF
cdr3_nt: TGTGCCAGCTCACCTCTCGACAGCAACTATGGCTACACCTTC

d_call: .
clone_size: few
v_call: TRBV5-4
j_call: TRBJ2-1
cdr3_aa: CASSFPGGGTNEQFF
cdr3_nt: TGTGCCAGCAGCTTCCCGGGAGGCGGGACAAATGAGCAGTTCTTC

d_call: .
clone_size: few
v_call: TRBV2
j_call: TRBJ2-1
cdr3_aa: CASSESSTYNEQFF
cdr3_nt: TGTGCCAGCAGTGAGTCCTCTACCTACAATGAGCAGTTCTTC

d_call: .
clone_size: few
v_call: TRBV7-6
j_call: TRBJ2-1
cdr3_aa: CASSRGYNEQFF
cdr3_nt: TGTGCCAGCAGTCGCGGCTACAATGAGCAGTTCTTC

d_call: TRBD2
clone_size: few
v_call: TRBV5-1
j_call: TRBJ2-5
cdr3_aa: CASSLGGARETQYF
cdr3_nt: TGCGCCAGCAGCCTCGGGGGGGCTAGAGAGACCCAGTACTTC